The 21 T cell receptor beta chains listed next were all sequenced from one sample in a study of cytomegalovirus exposure and HLA in healthy donors. In the PCR, 60 Vbeta and 13 Jbeta primers were used. The data were produced by immunoSEQ multiplex PCR, yet TCRdb's version contains in-frame clones alone and is incomplete. The data contain fewer than 250,000 clones, 60% to 80% of them singletons. Sequencing input: PBMCs. The receptors originated from a woman aged 30 to 39 in good health and CMV-seropositive.

This clone was recorded a few times. This chain joins TRBV6-1 and TRBJ2-7; the D gene is possibly TRBD1 (6 bases). Germline lookup yields CDR1 MNHNS and CDR2 SASEGT. The CDR3 covers 12 residues. The V end lost 7 bases, the J end lost 7 bases, and 14 bases lay between the germline ends. The CDR3 region is CASTQGFTEQYF. CDR3 nucleotide sequence: TGTGCCAGCACACAGGGATTCACGGAGCAGTACTTC.

The gene calls are TRBV6-1 and TRBJ1-2, with 7 nucleotides matching TRBD1. Trimming took 4 bases from V and 0 from J; bases not matched to a gene: 8. The germline V gene encodes CDR1 MNHNS and CDR2 SASEGT. The CDR3 sequence is 16 residues long. CDR3 protein: CASSALGQVSNYGYTF. DNA for the CDR3: TGTGCCAGCAGTGCGCTTGGACAGGTGTCTAACTATGGCTACACCTTC.

The CDR3 DNA is TGTGCCAGCAGTTACTCGCCTAGCGGGGCCTACGAGCAGTACTTC. It is translated as CASSYSPSGAYEQYF. The chain links TRBV6-5 to TRBJ2-7, with TRBD2 matching 9 bases. The CDR3 is 15 residues long. Trimming took 0 bases from V and 2 from J; bases not matched to a gene: 2. The V gene's germline CDR1 is MNHEY and CDR2 SVGAGI.

V gene TRBV19 combines with J gene TRBJ2-5; 9 positions agree with TRBD2. Unmatched junction bases numbered 17, after V lost 10 bases and J lost 5 bases. CDR1 is LNHDA, CDR2 SQIVND, per germline (reference sequence). CDR3 size: 16 residues. Here the CDR3 DNA reads TGTGCCACCCAAGCGGGAGCGGGGGGACCAGGGGAGACCCAGTACTTC. This gives the protein CATQAGAGGPGETQYF. The complete variable domain, with remaining parts taken from reference TRBV19 and TRBJ2-5, reads DGGITQSPKYLFRKEGQNVTLSCEQNLNHDAMYWYRQDPGQGLRLIYYSQIVNDFQKGDIAEGYSVSREKKESFPLTVTSAQKNPTAFYLCATQAGAGGPGETQYFGPGTRLLVL.

The chain joins TRBV28 to TRBJ2-2, with TRBD1 identical over 10 bases. This CDR3 contains 15 residues. Trimming took 6 bases from V and 6 from J; bases not matched to a gene: 7. The germline V gene has CDR1 MDHEN and CDR2 SYDVKM. Written as DNA, the CDR3 is TGTGCCAGCAGACGGACAGGGGGAATGTCCGGGGAGCTGTTTTTT. As protein: CASRRTGGMSGELFF. Based on the CDR3 plus reference TRBV28 and TRBJ2-2, the full variable domain is DVKVTQSSRYLVKRTGEKVFLECVQDMDHENMFWYRQDPGLGLRLIYFSYDVKMKEKGDIPEGYSVSREKKERFSLILESASTNQTSMYLCASRRTGGMSGELFFGEGSRLTVL.

The V gene is TRBV5-6, the J gene TRBJ2-5, with D possibly TRBD1 on 5 matching bases. Germline CDR1 SGHDT, CDR2 YYEEEE. With 0 bases removed from V and 4 bases from J, the gap between germline ends came to 10 bases. This CDR3 region has 14 residues. The CDR3 sequence is CASSLDRLRETQYF. Written as DNA, the CDR3 is TGTGCCAGCAGCTTGGACAGGTTAAGAGAGACCCAGTACTTC. The full variable domain, completed using reference TRBV5-6 and TRBJ2-5, is DAGVTQSPTHLIKTRGQQVTLRCSPKSGHDTVSWYQQALGQGPQFIFQYYEEEERQRGNFPDRFSGHQFPNYSSELNVNALLLGDSALYLCASSLDRLRETQYFGPGTRLLVL.

The J gene is TRBJ1-1, the V gene TRBV28; D gene unclear. Per the germline V gene, CDR1 is MDHEN and CDR2 is SYDVKM. This CDR3 has 12 residues. The ends were cut back, 3 bases at V and 1 base at J, with 3 bases in the middle. In nucleotides, the CDR3 is TGTGCCAGCAGTTTTAGGAACACTGAAGCTTTCTTT. This translates into CASSFRNTEAFF.

The V call is TRBV7-2, the J call TRBJ2-1; the match to TRBD2 covers 9 bases. V shed 3 bases, J shed 7 bases, and the junction held 10 bases outside the gene matches. The CDR3 loop spans 16 amino acids. Germline V CDR1 and CDR2: SGHTA, FQGNSA. This CDR3 is CASSLASGTSRNEQFF. The CDR3 DNA reads TGTGCCAGCAGCTTGGCTAGCGGGACGTCTCGAAATGAGCAGTTCTTC. The whole variable domain, remainder taken from reference TRBV7-2 and TRBJ2-1, is GAGVSQSPSNKVTEKGKDVELRCDPISGHTALYWYRQSLGQGLEFLIYFQGNSAPDKSGLPSDRFSAERTGGSVSTLTIQRTQQEDSAVYLCASSLASGTSRNEQFFGPGTRLTVL.

This clone was detected only a few times. This rearrangement joins TRBV2 to TRBJ2-5; tentatively, D is TRBD2 (5 bases). Germline CDR1 and CDR2: SNHLY and FYNNEI. The ends were cut back, 3 bases at V and 4 bases at J, with 12 bases in the middle. The CDR3 totals 14 residues. CDR3 loop: CASSERLAIETQYF. CDR3 DNA: TGTGCCAGCAGTGAGCGGCTAGCAATAGAGACCCAGTACTTC.

The chain is built from TRBV6-5 and TRBJ2-7; TRBD2 matches at 9 bases. This CDR3 has 14 residues. CDR1 and CDR2 (germline): MNHEY, SVGAGI. V was pared by 4 bases and J by 2 bases, with 3 bases of the junction left unmatched. The CDR3 region has the DNA TGTGCCAGCAGTTTGACTAGCGGAACCTACGAGCAGTACTTC. Translated: CASSLTSGTYEQYF.

The rearrangement joins TRBV6-6 to TRBJ1-2; 8 nucleotides align to TRBD1. From germline, CDR1 is MNHNY and CDR2 SVGAGI (reference sequence). J gave up 4 bases and V 6 bases, and 7 bases lay outside the gene matches. This CDR3 spans 14 amino acids. The CDR3 sequence: CASRHGQGGYGYTF. The CDR3 DNA reads as TGTGCCAGCAGACATGGACAGGGAGGCTATGGCTACACCTTC.

The V call is TRBV19, the J call TRBJ2-5; 9 bases are shared with TRBD1. V shed 4 bases, J shed 9 bases, and the junction held 9 bases outside the gene matches. The CDR3 extends over 14 amino acids. Germline V gene sequence: CDR1 LNHDA, CDR2 SQIVND (reference sequence). The CDR3 loop reads CASSTAGTGPAQYF. CDR3 DNA sequence: TGTGCCAGTAGTACAGCCGGGACAGGGCCGGCCCAGTACTTC.

This clone has a single count. This chain uses TRBV18 with TRBJ1-2; possibly TRBD1 for D (6 bases). The germline gives CDR1 KGHSH, CDR2 LQKENI. The V end was cut by 0 bases, the J end by 5 bases, with 10 bases between. CDR3 length: 14 amino acids. This CDR3 is CASSPPPGVYGYTF. The CDR3 bases are TGTGCCAGCTCACCACCGCCAGGGGTATATGGCTACACCTTC. The full variable domain, in which reference TRBV18 and TRBJ1-2 provide the parts outside the CDR3, is NAGVMQNPRHLVRRRGQEARLRCSPMKGHSHVYWYRQLPEEGLKFMVYLQKENIIDESGMPKERFSAEFPKEGPSILRIQQVVRGDSAAYFCASSPPPGVYGYTFGSGTRLTVV.

Only one count was recorded for this clone. This chain links TRBV2 with TRBJ2-5; 8 bases are shared with TRBD2. The germline V gene has CDR1 SNHLY and CDR2 FYNNEI. V lost 3 bases, J lost 7 bases, and 4 bases stayed unmatched. CDR3 length: 13 amino acids. The CDR3 DNA follows: TGTGCCAGCAGTGAGGATGCGGGGGGGACCCAGTACTTC. Translation: CASSEDAGGTQYF.

The genes are TRBV18 and TRBJ1-5; 7 nucleotides line up with TRBD1. Germline-derived CDR1 and CDR2 are KGHSH and LQKENI. Trimming cost V 3 bases and J 7 bases; bases outside gene matches: 6. This CDR3 is 14 amino acids long. CDR3 DNA sequence: TGTGCCAGCTCACCGACAGGGCGCGACCAGCCCCAGCATTTT. Translation gives CASSPTGRDQPQHF. The variable domain in full, with the rest retrieved from reference TRBV18 and TRBJ1-5, is NAGVMQNPRHLVRRRGQEARLRCSPMKGHSHVYWYRQLPEEGLKFMVYLQKENIIDESGMPKERFSAEFPKEGPSILRIQQVVRGDSAAYFCASSPTGRDQPQHFGDGTRLSIL.

The CDR3 region has the DNA TGTGCCAGCAGTAAAGGAGTACAGGGGGGGAACACTGAAGCTTTCTTT. It yields the protein CASSKGVQGGNTEAFF. The chain links TRBV6-6 to TRBJ1-1; 8 bases match TRBD1. The CDR3 has 16 residues. CDR1 and CDR2 from the germline V gene are MNHNY and SVGAGI (reference sequence). V was clipped by 5 bases and J by 1 base; unmatched bases: 9.

The chain uses TRBV11-3 and TRBJ1-5, with 10 nucleotides matching TRBD1. The V and J ends lost 0 bases and 7 bases, in that order; junction bases with no gene match: 9. Germline CDR1 reads SGHNT; CDR2 reads YENEEA. The length of the CDR3 is 17 residues. The CDR3 here is CASSLDREGQGLQPQHF. CDR3 DNA: TGTGCCAGCAGCTTAGATCGGGAGGGACAGGGGTTGCAGCCCCAGCATTTT.

The J gene is TRBJ2-3, the V gene TRBV5-1, with TRBD2 identical over 7 bases. The germline V gene has CDR1 SGHRS and CDR2 YFSETQ. The length of the CDR3 is 15 residues. Trimming removed 4 bases from V and 4 bases from J; junction bases left unmatched: 9. CDR3 sequence: CASSQLKTSSDTQYF. Written as DNA, the CDR3 is TGCGCCAGCAGCCAACTCAAGACTAGCTCAGATACGCAGTATTTT.

The chain uses TRBV10-3 and TRBJ2-7; perhaps TRBD2 as D (6 bases). This CDR3 contains 14 residues. Germline loops: CDR1 ENHRY, CDR2 SYGVKD. With 6 bases removed from V and 4 bases from J, the gap between germline ends came to 16 bases. The CDR3 DNA reads as TGTGCCATCAGCCAGACTAGTTTGGCGTACGAGCAGTACTTC. It is translated as CAISQTSLAYEQYF.

This sequence joins TRBV5-1 and TRBJ1-2; D call uncertain. Trimming removed 0 bases from V and 6 bases from J, with 6 bases in between. This CDR3 spans 12 amino acids. Per the germline V gene, CDR1 is SGHRS and CDR2 is YFSETQ. DNA of the CDR3: TGCGCCAGCAGCTTGGATTTCGATGGCTACACCTTC. Residues: CASSLDFDGYTF.

Only one count was recorded for this clone. The genes are TRBV5-1 and TRBJ2-7; 15 bases are a match to TRBD2. Germline CDR1 SGHRS, CDR2 YFSETQ. The CDR3 has 14 residues. V lost 5 bases and J lost 6; bases outside the gene matches: 3. The CDR3 region is CASSGTSGRFEQYF. Here the CDR3 DNA reads TGCGCCAGCAGTGGGACTAGCGGGAGGTTCGAGCAGTACTTC.